The source of this T cell receptor (beta chain) is a study of shared clonotypes between healthy human individuals. Germline V gene lookup returns CDR1 SGHDN and CDR2 FVKESK. The CDR3 is 16 residues long. V was shortened by 4 bases and J by 7 bases, with 19 bases between the two germline ends. Caucasian adults residing in Nashville, Tennessee made up all the donors. Authors' data handling: Junction-only sequences without quality scores were provided by ImmunoSEQ, so filtering was different. Using immunoSEQ multiplex PCR, the repertoire was profiled, and TCRdb retains in-frame clones only, with some absent. That table gives V, J and clone size, and the DNA gave D and trimming. The table lists about 510,000 clones, roughly 79% of them singletons.

The chain employs TRBV14 and TRBJ2-2; possible D gene TRBD2, 6 bases. The source is a woman aged 40 to 50 in good health. Some clones in this sample may be carry-over from other donors' samples. The specimen sequenced was PBMCs. The CDR3 reads CASSLYGRRGIGELFF. For the CDR3, the DNA is TGTGCCAGCAGCCTGTACGGCAGGAGGGGAATCGGGGAGCTGTTTTTT.